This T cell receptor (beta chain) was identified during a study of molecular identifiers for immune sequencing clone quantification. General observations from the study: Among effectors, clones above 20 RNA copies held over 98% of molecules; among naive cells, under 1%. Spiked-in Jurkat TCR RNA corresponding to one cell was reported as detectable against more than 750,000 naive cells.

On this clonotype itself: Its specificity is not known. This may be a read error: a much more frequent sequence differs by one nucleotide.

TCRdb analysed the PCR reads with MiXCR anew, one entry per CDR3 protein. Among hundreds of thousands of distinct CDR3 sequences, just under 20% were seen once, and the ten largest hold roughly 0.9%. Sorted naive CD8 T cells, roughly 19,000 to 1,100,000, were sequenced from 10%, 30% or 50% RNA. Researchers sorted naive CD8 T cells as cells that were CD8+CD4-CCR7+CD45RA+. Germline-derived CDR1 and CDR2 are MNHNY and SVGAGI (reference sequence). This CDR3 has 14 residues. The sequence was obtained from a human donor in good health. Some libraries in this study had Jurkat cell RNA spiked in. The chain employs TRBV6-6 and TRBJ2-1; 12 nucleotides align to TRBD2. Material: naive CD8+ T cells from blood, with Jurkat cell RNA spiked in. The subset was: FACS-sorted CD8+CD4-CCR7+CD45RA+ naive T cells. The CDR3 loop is CASRRLAGDNEQLF. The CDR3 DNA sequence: TGTGCCAGCAGGAGACTAGCGGGGGACAATGAGCAGCTCTTC.